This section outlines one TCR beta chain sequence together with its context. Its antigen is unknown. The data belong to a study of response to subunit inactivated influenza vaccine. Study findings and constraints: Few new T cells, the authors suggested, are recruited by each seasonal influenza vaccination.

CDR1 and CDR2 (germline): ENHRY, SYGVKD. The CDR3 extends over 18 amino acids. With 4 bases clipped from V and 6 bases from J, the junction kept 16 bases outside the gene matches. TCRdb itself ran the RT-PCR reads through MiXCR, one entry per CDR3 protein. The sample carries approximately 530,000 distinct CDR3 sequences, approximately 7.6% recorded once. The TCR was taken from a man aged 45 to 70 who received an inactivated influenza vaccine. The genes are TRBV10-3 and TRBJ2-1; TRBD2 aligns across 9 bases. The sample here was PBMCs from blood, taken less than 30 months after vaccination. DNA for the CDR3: TGTGCCATCAGTGGAAAGGAAGGCGGGAGGGACTTGGCCAATGAGCAGTTCTTC. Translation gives CAISGKEGGRDLANEQFF.